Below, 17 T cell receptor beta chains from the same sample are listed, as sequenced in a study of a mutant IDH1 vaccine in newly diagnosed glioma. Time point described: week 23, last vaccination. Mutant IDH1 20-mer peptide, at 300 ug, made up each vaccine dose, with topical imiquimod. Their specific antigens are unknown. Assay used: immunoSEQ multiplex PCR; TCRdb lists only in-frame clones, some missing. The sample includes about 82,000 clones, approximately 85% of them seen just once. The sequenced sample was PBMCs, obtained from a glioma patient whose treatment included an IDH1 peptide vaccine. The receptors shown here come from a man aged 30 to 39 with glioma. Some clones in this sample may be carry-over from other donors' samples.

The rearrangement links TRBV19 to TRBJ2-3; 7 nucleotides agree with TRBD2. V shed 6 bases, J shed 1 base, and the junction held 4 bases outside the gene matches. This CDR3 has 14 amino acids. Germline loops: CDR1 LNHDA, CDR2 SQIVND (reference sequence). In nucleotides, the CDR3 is TGTGCCAGTAGCGGGGGGTGGCGCACAGATACGCAGTATTTT. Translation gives CASSGGWRTDTQYF.

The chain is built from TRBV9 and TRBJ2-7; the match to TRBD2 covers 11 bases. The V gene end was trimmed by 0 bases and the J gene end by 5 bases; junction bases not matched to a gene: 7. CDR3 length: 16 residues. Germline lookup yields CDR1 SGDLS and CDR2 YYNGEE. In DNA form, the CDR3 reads TGTGCCAGCAGCGTAGCTCTGACTAGCGGGACTCACGAGCAGTACTTC. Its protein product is CASSVALTSGTHEQYF.

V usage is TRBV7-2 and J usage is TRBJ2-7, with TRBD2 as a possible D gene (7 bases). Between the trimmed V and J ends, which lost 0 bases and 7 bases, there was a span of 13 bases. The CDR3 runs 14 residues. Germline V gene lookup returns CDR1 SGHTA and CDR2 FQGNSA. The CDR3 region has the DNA TGTGCCAGCAGCTTAGCGGGGGGGCCGGGTGAGCAGTACTTC. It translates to CASSLAGGPGEQYF.

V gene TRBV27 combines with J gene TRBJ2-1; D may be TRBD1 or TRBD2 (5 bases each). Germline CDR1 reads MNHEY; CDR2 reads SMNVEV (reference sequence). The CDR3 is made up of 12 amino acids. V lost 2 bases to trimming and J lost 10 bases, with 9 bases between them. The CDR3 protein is CASSLPGTEQFF. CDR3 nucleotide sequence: TGTGCCAGCAGTTTACCTGGGACCGAGCAGTTCTTC.

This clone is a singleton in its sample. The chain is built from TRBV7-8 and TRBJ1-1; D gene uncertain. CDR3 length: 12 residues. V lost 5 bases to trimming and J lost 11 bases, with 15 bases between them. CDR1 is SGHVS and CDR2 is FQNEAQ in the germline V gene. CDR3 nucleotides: TGTGCCAGCAGCCCTGGATCCTCTTTGGCTTTCTTT. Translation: CASSPGSSLAFF.

CDR3 region: CAISGVDRVYNEQFF. In DNA, the CDR3 is TGTGCCATCAGTGGGGTGGACAGGGTATACAATGAGCAGTTCTTC. The chain couples TRBV10-3 to TRBJ2-1, with 8 bases aligning to TRBD1. Germline CDR1 is ENHRY and CDR2 is SYGVKD. Trimming at V came to 4 bases and at J to 4 bases, leaving 6 bases not matched to a gene. This CDR3 has 15 residues.

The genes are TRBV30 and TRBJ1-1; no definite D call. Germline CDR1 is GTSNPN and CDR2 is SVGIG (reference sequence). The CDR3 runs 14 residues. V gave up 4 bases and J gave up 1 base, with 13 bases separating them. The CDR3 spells CAWTTWQENTEAFF. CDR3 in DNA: TGTGCCTGGACTACGTGGCAGGAGAACACTGAAGCTTTCTTT.

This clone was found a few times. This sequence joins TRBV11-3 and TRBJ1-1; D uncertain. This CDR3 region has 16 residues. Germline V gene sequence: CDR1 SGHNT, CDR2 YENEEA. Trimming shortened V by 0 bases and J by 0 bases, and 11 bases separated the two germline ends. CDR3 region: CASSLERLQLNTEAFF. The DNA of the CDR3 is TGTGCCAGCAGCTTAGAAAGGCTACAGTTGAACACTGAAGCTTTCTTT. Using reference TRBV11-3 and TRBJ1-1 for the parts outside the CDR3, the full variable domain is EAGVVQSPRYKIIEKKQPVAFWCNPISGHNTLYWYLQNLGQGPELLIRYENEEAVDDSQLPKDRFSAERLKGVDSTLKIQPAELGDSAVYLCASSLERLQLNTEAFFGQGTRLTVV.

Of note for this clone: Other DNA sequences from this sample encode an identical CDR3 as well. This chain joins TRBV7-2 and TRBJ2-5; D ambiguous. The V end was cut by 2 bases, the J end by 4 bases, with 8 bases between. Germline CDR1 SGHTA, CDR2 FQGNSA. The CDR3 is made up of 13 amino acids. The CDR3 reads CASSLSLGETQYF. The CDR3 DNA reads TGTGCCAGCAGCTTAAGCCTGGGAGAGACCCAGTACTTC. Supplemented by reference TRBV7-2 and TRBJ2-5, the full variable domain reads GAGVSQSPSNKVTEKGKDVELRCDPISGHTALYWYRQSLGQGLEFLIYFQGNSAPDKSGLPSDRFSAERTGGSVSTLTIQRTQQEDSAVYLCASSLSLGETQYFGPGTRLLVL.

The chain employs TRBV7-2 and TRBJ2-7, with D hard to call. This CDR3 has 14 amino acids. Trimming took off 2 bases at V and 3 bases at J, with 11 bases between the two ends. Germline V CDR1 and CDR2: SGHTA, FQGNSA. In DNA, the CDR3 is TGTGCCAGCAGCTTAACGGACGGGTTCTACGAGCAGTACTTC. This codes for CASSLTDGFYEQYF.

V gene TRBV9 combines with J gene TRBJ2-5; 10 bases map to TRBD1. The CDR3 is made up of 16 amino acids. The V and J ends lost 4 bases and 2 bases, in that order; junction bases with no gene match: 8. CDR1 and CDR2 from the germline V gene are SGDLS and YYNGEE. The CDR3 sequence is CASSPGTGDGQETQYF. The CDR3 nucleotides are TGTGCCAGCAGCCCGGGGACAGGGGACGGGCAAGAGACCCAGTACTTC.

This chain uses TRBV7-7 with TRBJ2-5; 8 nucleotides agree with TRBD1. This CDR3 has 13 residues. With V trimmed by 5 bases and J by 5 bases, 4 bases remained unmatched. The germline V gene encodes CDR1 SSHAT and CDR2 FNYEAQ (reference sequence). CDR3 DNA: TGTGCCAGCAGCGTGGACAGGGCCGAGACCCAGTACTTC. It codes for CASSVDRAETQYF.

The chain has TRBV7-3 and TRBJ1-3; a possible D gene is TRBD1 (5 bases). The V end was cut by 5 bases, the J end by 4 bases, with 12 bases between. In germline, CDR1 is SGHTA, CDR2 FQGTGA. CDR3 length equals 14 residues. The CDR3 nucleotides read TGTGCCAGCAGCCCGGGGCAGGGAGGAAACACCATATATTTT. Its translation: CASSPGQGGNTIYF.

The CDR3 is CASSLDRSEGISPLHF. As DNA, the CDR3 is TGTGCCAGCAGCTTAGATCGTTCGGAGGGAATCTCACCCCTCCACTTT. This sequence joins TRBV7-2 and TRBJ1-6; D not certain. The CDR3 length is 16 residues. CDR1 and CDR2 from the germline V gene are SGHTA and FQGNSA. Trimming cost V 1 base and J 10 bases, with 17 bases left between them.

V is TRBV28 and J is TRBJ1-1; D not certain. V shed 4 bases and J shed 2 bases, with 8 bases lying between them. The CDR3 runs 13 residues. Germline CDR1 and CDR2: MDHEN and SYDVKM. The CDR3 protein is CASSYVLNTEAFF. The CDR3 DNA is TGTGCCAGCAGTTACGTGCTTAACACTGAAGCTTTCTTT.

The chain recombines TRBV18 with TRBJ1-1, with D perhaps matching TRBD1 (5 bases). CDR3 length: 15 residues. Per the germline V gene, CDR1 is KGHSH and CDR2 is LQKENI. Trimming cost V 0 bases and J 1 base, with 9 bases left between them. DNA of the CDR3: TGTGCCAGCTCACCACCGGGGGAAACGAACACTGAAGCTTTCTTT. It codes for CASSPPGETNTEAFF.

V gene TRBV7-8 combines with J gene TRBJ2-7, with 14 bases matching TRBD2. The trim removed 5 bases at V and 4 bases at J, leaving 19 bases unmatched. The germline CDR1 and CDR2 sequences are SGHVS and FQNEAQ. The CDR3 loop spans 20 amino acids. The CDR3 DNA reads TGTGCCAGCAGCCCAATACTGACTAGCGGGAGGGCCGGGCCGAAGTACGAGCAGTACTTC. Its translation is CASSPILTSGRAGPKYEQYF.